The next 26 T cell receptor beta chains were all read from a single sample in a study of human T cells and chemical hapten exposure. As for time point: patch test 3, about 24 weeks after DPC sensitization. Described treatment: therapeutic diphenylcyclopropenone sensitization with weekly scalp DPC. In TCRdb, the RACE reads were re-called with MiXCR into one record per CDR3 protein. Among 130,000 or so distinct CDR3 sequences listed, over 9% were seen once. The sample here was whole blood, taken in connection with sensitization to the hapten diphenylcyclopropenone (DPC). The origin of the receptors is a woman in her forties or fifties with alopecia areata. Some clones in this sample may be carry-over from other donors' samples.

The chain carries TRBV5-4 and TRBJ2-5, with D perhaps matching TRBD2 (6 bases). The length of the CDR3 is 14 residues. Germline V gene lookup returns CDR1 SGHNT and CDR2 YYREEE (reference sequence). Trimming removed 2 bases at V and 5 bases at J, with 13 bases between. DNA of the CDR3: TGTGCCAGCAGCTTCGGAGGGGAGGTGGAGACCCAGTACTTC. This gives the protein CASSFGGEVETQYF.

J is TRBJ1-6 and V is TRBV5-6; D perhaps matches TRBD1 (5 bases). This CDR3 has 14 residues. In germline, CDR1 is SGHDT, CDR2 YYEEEE. Trimming removed 4 bases at V and 10 bases at J, with 15 bases between. CDR3: CASSPGLGVSPLHF. DNA of the CDR3: TGTGCCAGCAGCCCGGGATTGGGGGTCTCACCCCTCCACTTT. Together with reference TRBV5-6 and TRBJ1-6, the CDR3 gives the full variable domain: DAGVTQSPTHLIKTRGQQVTLRCSPKSGHDTVSWYQQALGQGPQFIFQYYEEEERQRGNFPDRFSGHQFPNYSSELNVNALLLGDSALYLCASSPGLGVSPLHFGNGTRLTVT.

This clonotype was counted only a few times. At one of its ends the junction is not consistent with the germline gene, which may arise from a read error. The genes are TRBV4-1 and TRBJ1-3; D unresolved. CDR1 is MGHRA and CDR2 is YSYEKL in the germline V gene. The CDR3 spans 15 residues. CDR3: CASSQEPPPGDTIYF. In DNA, the CDR3 is TGCGCCAGCAGCCAAGAACCGCCCCCTGGAGACACCATATATTTT.

The J gene is TRBJ2-7, the V gene TRBV6-6; perhaps TRBD1 as D (6 bases). Trimming cost V 6 bases and J 2 bases, with 14 bases left between them. There are 14 residues in the CDR3. Germline V gene lookup returns CDR1 MNHNY and CDR2 SVGAGI (reference sequence). The chain's CDR3 is CASSPTGRTYEQYF. The CDR3 DNA sequence: TGTGCCAGCAGCCCGACAGGTCGGACCTACGAGCAGTACTTC.

This clonotype was detected only a few times. The rearrangement uses TRBV21-1 and TRBJ2-6; no DNA check was done on the table's D call, TRBD2. TRBV21-1 constitutes a pseudogene. The CDR3 consists of 18 residues. This CDR3 is CASSKEEGPFSGANVLTF. CDR3 in DNA: TGTGCCAGCAGCAAAGAGGAGGGCCCGTTCTCTGGGGCCAACGTCCTGACTTTC.

The sample holds many counts of this clonotype. The chain has TRBV5-5 and TRBJ2-7; 7 bases are shared with TRBD1. The V gene end was trimmed by 2 bases and the J gene end by 7 bases; junction bases not matched to a gene: 3. CDR3 size: 12 residues. Germline CDR1 SGHKS, CDR2 YYEKEE (reference sequence). CDR3 sequence reads: CASSFTGEEQYF. In DNA form, the CDR3 reads TGTGCCAGCAGCTTTACAGGGGAAGAGCAGTACTTC. The variable domain in full, completed from reference TRBV5-5 and TRBJ2-7, reads DAGVTQSPTHLIKTRGQQVTLRCSPISGHKSVSWYQQVLGQGPQFIFQYYEKEERGRGNFPDRFSARQFPNYSSELNVNALLLGDSALYLCASSFTGEEQYFGPGTRLTVT.

This clonotype was picked up a small number of times. The chain combines TRBV28 with TRBJ2-3; D is perhaps TRBD1 (5 bases). Deletions cut 6 bases from V and 2 bases from J, with 18 bases between. Germline CDR1 reads MDHEN; CDR2 reads SYDVKM. This CDR3 spans 16 amino acids. The CDR3 loop reads CASRYQGTLHTDTQYF. DNA for the CDR3: TGTGCCAGCAGGTACCAGGGAACCCTTCACACAGATACGCAGTATTTT.

This sequence joins TRBV4-1 and TRBJ1-2, with D unresolved. Germline CDR1 and CDR2: MGHRA and YSYEKL. The V end was cut by 4 bases, the J end by 4 bases, with 13 bases between. This CDR3 is built from 14 residues. CDR3 protein: CASSPHGSSYGYTF. Here the CDR3 DNA reads TGCGCCAGCAGCCCCCACGGCAGCTCCTATGGCTACACCTTC.

This clonotype has a count of ten or more. V and J are TRBV12-3 or TRBV12-4 and TRBJ1-1, with D possibly TRBD1 on 5 matching bases. Between the trimmed V and J ends, which lost 4 bases and 10 bases, there was a span of 10 bases. The CDR3 is 11 amino acids. CDR3 in DNA: TGTGCCAGCAGTTGGGGGGTAGTAGCTTTCTTT. Amino acids: CASSWGVVAFF.

This clonotype was recorded a few times. V is TRBV5-1 and J is TRBJ2-1; 10 nucleotides align to TRBD2. The CDR3 is made up of 17 amino acids. The germline V gene has CDR1 SGHRS and CDR2 YFSETQ. V shed 5 bases and J 7 bases; nucleotides not matched to a gene: 15. CDR3 sequence: CASSRVSGGASGNEQFF. CDR3 DNA sequence: TGCGCCAGCAGTCGGGTCAGCGGGGGGGCATCCGGTAATGAGCAGTTCTTC.

This clonotype has just a few counts. The chain has TRBV6-5 and TRBJ1-1; 9 bases fit TRBD1. The CDR3 is made up of 14 amino acids. The V gene end was trimmed by 6 bases and the J gene end by 1 base; junction bases not matched to a gene: 3. CDR1 and CDR2 from the germline V gene are MNHEY and SVGAGI. The CDR3 nucleotides are TGTGCCAGCAGCCAACAGGGGGCGAACACTGAAGCTTTCTTT. This codes for CASSQQGANTEAFF.

This clonotype was counted a few times. The CDR3 bases are TGTGCCACGGGGGCGGGCCAAGAGACCCAGTACTTC. Amino acids: CATGAGQETQYF. This chain connects TRBV24-1 to TRBJ2-5; tentative D call: TRBD1 (6 bases). The CDR3 consists of 12 residues. Germline V lookup: CDR1 KGHDR, CDR2 SFDVKD. Trimming removed 10 bases at V and 1 base at J, with 9 bases between.

This chain links TRBV7-9 with TRBJ2-5, with D perhaps TRBD1 (7 bases). The CDR3 totals 15 residues. Germline CDR1 is SEHNR and CDR2 is FQNEAQ (reference sequence). V gave up 1 base and J gave up 10 bases, with 19 bases separating them. In nucleotides, the CDR3 is TGTGCCAGCAGCTTAGTTGGCAGGGGGGTAGCGGACCAGTACTTC. Translation gives CASSLVGRGVADQYF. Together with reference TRBV7-9 and TRBJ2-5, the CDR3 gives the full variable domain: DTGVSQNPRHKITKRGQNVTFRCDPISEHNRLYWYRQTLGQGPEFLTYFQNEAQLEKSRLLSDRFSAERPKGSFSTLEIQRTEQGDSAMYLCASSLVGRGVADQYFGPGTRLLVL.

This chain joins TRBV28 and TRBJ2-5; no clear D gene. V was pared by 6 bases and J by 2 bases, with 10 bases between. This CDR3 has 13 residues. The germline V gene has CDR1 MDHEN and CDR2 SYDVKM. CDR3 nucleotides: TGTGCCAGCAGCCTACTCGCTCAAGAGACCCAGTACTTC. Amino acid sequence: CASSLLAQETQYF.

There are a few counts of this clonotype. The chain carries TRBV28 and TRBJ1-1; TRBD1 agrees at 8 bases. Per germline, CDR1 MDHEN and CDR2 SYDVKM. V was clipped by 6 bases and J by 4 bases; unmatched bases: 4. The CDR3 is 13 residues long. The CDR3 bases are TGTGCCAGCAGACGACAGGGGTTCACTGAAGCTTTCTTT. Protein product: CASRRQGFTEAFF.

There are many counts of this clonotype. The V gene is TRBV5-6, the J gene TRBJ2-7, with D perhaps TRBD2 (6 bases). The V end was cut by 4 bases, the J end by 1 base, with 12 bases between. The V gene's germline CDR1 is SGHDT and CDR2 YYEEEE. The CDR3 is 14 amino acids. CDR3 coding DNA: TGTGCCAGCAGCGTGGGCGGGACGTCCTACGAGCAGTACTTC. Translated: CASSVGGTSYEQYF.

The rearrangement links TRBV3-1 to TRBJ2-1; 9 bases agree with TRBD2. Germline CDR1 LGHDT, CDR2 YNNKEL (reference sequence). The CDR3 consists of 16 residues. The junction had 10 bases not matched to a gene; V was cut back by 1 base and J by 9 bases. The CDR3 region is CASSQALRGGRGEQFF. The CDR3 DNA reads TGTGCCAGCAGCCAAGCTCTGCGGGGGGGCCGAGGTGAGCAGTTCTTC.

The rearrangement uses TRBV12-3 or TRBV12-4 and TRBJ2-6, with D unresolved. The ends were cut back, 6 bases at V and 4 bases at J, with 13 bases in the middle. The CDR3 is 15 amino acids. This chain's CDR3 is CASSASSRGANVLTF. The CDR3 DNA follows: TGTGCCAGCAGCGCGAGCTCCAGGGGGGCCAACGTCCTGACTTTC.

The sample holds a few counts of this clonotype. The chain links TRBV19 to TRBJ2-3, with D tentatively TRBD1 or TRBD2 (6 bases each). The V end lost 8 bases, the J end lost 5 bases, and 14 bases lay between the germline ends. Germline V gene data show CDR1 as LNHDA and CDR2 as SQIVND (reference sequence). The CDR3 runs to 13 residues. The CDR3 DNA follows: TGTGCCAGTGTCCCGGCGGGACAAGATACGCAGTATTTT. Its protein is CASVPAGQDTQYF.

The table lists this clonotype with many counts. The chain links TRBV5-6 to TRBJ2-5; 7 bases fit TRBD1. The V gene's germline CDR1 is SGHDT and CDR2 YYEEEE. CDR3 length: 15 amino acids. V dropped 4 bases and J dropped 2; count of bases not matched to a gene: 8. The CDR3 here is CASSLGQTLQETQYF. In DNA, the CDR3 is TGTGCCAGCAGCCTGGGACAGACCTTACAAGAGACCCAGTACTTC.

V and J are TRBV20-1 and TRBJ2-7, with 13 bases fitting TRBD2. The germline gives CDR1 DFQATT, CDR2 SNEGSKA (reference sequence). The CDR3 is made up of 15 amino acids. Trimming removed 2 bases from V and 5 bases from J; junction bases left unmatched: 6. The CDR3 DNA reads TGCAGTGCTAGATCCCGGACTAGCGGGGGCGACGAGCAGTACTTC. This encodes CSARSRTSGGDEQYF.

The chain employs TRBV12-3 or TRBV12-4 and TRBJ2-3; no clear D. V was pared by 4 bases and J by 4 bases, with 3 bases between. The CDR3 totals 11 residues. CDR3 coding DNA: TGTGCCAGCAGTTCGGCAGATACGCAGTATTTT. Its translation is CASSSADTQYF.

This clonotype came up once. This chain joins TRBV2 and TRBJ1-2, with D perhaps matching TRBD1 (6 bases). In germline, CDR1 is SNHLY, CDR2 FYNNEI. V lost 10 bases and J 0 bases, leaving 12 bases between the germline ends. The CDR3 has 13 amino acids. The CDR3 nucleotides read TGTGCCACGCTTGACAGGTCTAACTATGGCTACACCTTC. Translating gives CATLDRSNYGYTF.

This chain links TRBV6-2 or TRBV6-3 with TRBJ2-7; maybe TRBD2 (6 bases). This CDR3 has 14 residues. Germline V gene lookup returns CDR1 MNHEY and CDR2 SVGEGT. Trimming pared 2 bases from V and 0 bases from J, leaving 8 bases between. CDR3 nucleotide sequence: TGTGCCAGCAGTTACGGGGGGACCTCCTACGAGCAGTACTTC. Translation gives CASSYGGTSYEQYF.

The rearrangement joins TRBV29-1 to TRBJ2-3; 9 nucleotides agree with TRBD1. The V gene's germline CDR1 is SQVTM and CDR2 ANQGSEA. V gave up 8 bases and J gave up 0 bases; unmatched junction bases: 9. CDR3 size: 15 residues. The CDR3 coding sequence is TGCAGCCAGAGCCTGGGGACAGGGAGCACAGATACGCAGTATTTT. Its translation: CSQSLGTGSTDTQYF.

The sample holds a few counts of this clonotype. The V call is TRBV21-1, the J call TRBJ1-2. TRBV21-1 constitutes a pseudogene. The CDR3 consists of 10 residues. CDR3 nucleotide sequence: TGTGCCAGCACCTCATATGGCTACACCTTC. It yields the protein CASTSYGYTF.